One and the same sample provided the 27 T cell receptor beta chains below, sequenced in a study of blood T cell repertoires in COVID-19. The table came from immunoSEQ multiplex PCR; TCRdb's copy has only in-frame clones and leaves some out. The table shows about half a million clones, with approximately 85% occurring only once. Sequencing used peripheral blood. The receptors stem from a human donor in a cohort sampled during active COVID-19.

This clone was recorded a few times. The chain has TRBV6-2 or TRBV6-3 and TRBJ2-2; unclear D gene. Germline V CDR1 and CDR2: MNHEY, SVGEGT. Trimming shortened V by 5 bases and J by 2 bases, and 15 bases separated the two germline ends. This CDR3 contains 16 residues. The CDR3 DNA follows: TGTGCCAGCAGTACCTATTCACAGACCAACACCGGGGAGCTGTTTTTT. As protein: CASSTYSQTNTGELFF.

This clone was recorded once. The chain is built from TRBV19 and TRBJ2-6; no reliable D call. Trimming pared 7 bases from V and 2 bases from J, leaving 15 bases between. Germline V lookup: CDR1 LNHDA, CDR2 SQIVND (reference sequence). This CDR3 is 16 amino acids long. The CDR3 DNA follows: TGTGCCAGTAAAAAGGTCCGGAGTCCTGGGGCCAACGTCCTGACTTTC. This translates into CASKKVRSPGANVLTF.

The genes are TRBV4-1 and TRBJ1-3, with 8 bases fitting TRBD1. V shed 1 base, J shed 9 bases, and the junction held 11 bases outside the gene matches. CDR1 is MGHRA, CDR2 YSYEKL, per germline. The CDR3 has 16 amino acids. Here the CDR3 DNA reads TGCGCCAGCAGCCAAGTCCCCGGGACAGGAGGAGGCACCATATATTTT. Translation: CASSQVPGTGGGTIYF.

The chain joins TRBV5-1 to TRBJ2-7; perhaps TRBD2 as D (6 bases). This CDR3 spans 15 amino acids. Germline V gene data show CDR1 as SGHRS and CDR2 as YFSETQ. V lost 7 bases to trimming and J lost 0 bases, with 17 bases between them. In DNA form, the CDR3 reads TGCGCCAGCTCCTGGGGCGGGAACCCCTCCTACGAGCAGTACTTC. It yields the protein CASSWGGNPSYEQYF.

This chain uses TRBV6-5 with TRBJ2-2, with D uncertain. The CDR3 covers 14 residues. Germline V gene lookup returns CDR1 MNHEY and CDR2 SVGAGI. Trimming stripped 0 bases from V and 5 bases from J, with 7 bases between. The CDR3 spells CASSYSWQTGELFF. In DNA form, the CDR3 reads TGTGCCAGCAGTTACTCGTGGCAGACCGGGGAGCTGTTTTTT.

The J gene is TRBJ2-7, the V gene TRBV18, with TRBD1 matching over 9 bases. The germline CDR1 and CDR2 sequences are KGHSH and LQKENI. Losses at the gene ends were 6 bases for V and 4 bases for J; bases not matched to a gene: 4. There are 13 residues in the CDR3. The CDR3 region is CASSGTGLYEQYF. CDR3 in DNA: TGTGCCAGCTCCGGGACAGGGCTATACGAGCAGTACTTC.

The chain links TRBV9 to TRBJ2-7, with 11 bases aligning to TRBD2. The CDR3 contains 16 residues. V gave up 0 bases and J gave up 3 bases; unmatched junction bases: 5. Looked up from germline, CDR1 is SGDLS and CDR2 is YYNGEE. As DNA, the CDR3 is TGTGCCAGCAGCGTAGGAGGGACTAGCGGTTACTACGAGCAGTACTTC. Amino acid sequence: CASSVGGTSGYYEQYF.

The gene calls are TRBV2 and TRBJ1-3; perhaps TRBD1 as D (6 bases). V gave up 0 bases and J gave up 0 bases, with 12 bases separating them. The CDR3 has 17 residues. Germline assignment: CDR1 SNHLY and CDR2 FYNNEI. CDR3 residues: CASSEALTGSSGNTIYF. Written as DNA, the CDR3 is TGTGCCAGCAGTGAAGCTTTGACAGGATCCTCTGGAAACACCATATATTTT.

The chain combines TRBV4-2 with TRBJ2-7; tentatively, D is TRBD2 (5 bases). The germline V gene encodes CDR1 LGHNA and CDR2 YNFKEQ. V lost 0 bases, J lost 0 bases, and 12 bases lay in between. This CDR3 comprises 16 residues. The CDR3 DNA reads TGTGCCAGCAGCCAAGAAGCGGCCCGGGACTCCTACGAGCAGTACTTC. Translated, it gives CASSQEAARDSYEQYF.

The rearrangement uses TRBV5-4 and TRBJ2-7, with 10 bases aligning to TRBD2. J was trimmed by 3 bases and V by 4 bases; bases with no gene match: 7. Germline CDR1 and CDR2: SGHNT and YYREEE (reference sequence). The CDR3 runs 15 residues. The CDR3 sequence: CASSPDASGSYEQYF. The CDR3 nucleotides are TGTGCCAGCAGCCCTGACGCTAGCGGGAGCTACGAGCAGTACTTC.

The genes are TRBV9 and TRBJ2-2, with 9 bases fitting TRBD2. Germline lookup yields CDR1 SGDLS and CDR2 YYNGEE. The CDR3 totals 14 residues. V lost 4 bases to trimming and J lost 7 bases; unmatched junction nucleotides: 5. The chain's CDR3 is CASSLGLAYGELFF. The CDR3 DNA follows: TGTGCCAGCAGCCTCGGACTAGCGTACGGGGAGCTGTTTTTT.

This sequence joins TRBV27 and TRBJ1-1; TRBD1 might be the D (6 bases). Trimming stripped 1 base from V and 1 base from J, with 19 bases between. Germline V gives CDR1 MNHEY, CDR2 SMNVEV (reference sequence). This CDR3 is built from 18 residues. The CDR3, as DNA: TGTGCCAGCAGTTTATTAGGGGGATGGCAGGTCACGAACACTGAAGCTTTCTTT. It yields the protein CASSLLGGWQVTNTEAFF.

The J gene is TRBJ1-2, the V gene TRBV7-9; D perhaps matches TRBD1 (6 bases). The CDR3 is 15 residues long. Germline CDR1 SEHNR, CDR2 FQNEAQ (reference sequence). V was pared by 8 bases and J by 8 bases, with 24 bases between. In DNA, the CDR3 is TGTGCCAGCCAAGGACAGTCCCGAGGTGGTGGAGGCTACACCTTC. Its protein product is CASQGQSRGGGGYTF.

This rearrangement joins TRBV6-5 to TRBJ2-7; D remains unclear. V lost 0 bases, J lost 6 bases, and 15 bases lay in between. CDR1 and CDR2 from the germline V gene are MNHEY and SVGAGI. The CDR3 length is 15 residues. The CDR3 spells CASSYSNEPIAEQYF. CDR3 in DNA: TGTGCCAGCAGTTACTCAAACGAGCCCATAGCCGAGCAGTACTTC.

This chain connects TRBV10-1 to TRBJ2-1, with D perhaps matching TRBD2 (5 bases). Per the germline V gene, CDR1 is WNHNN and CDR2 is SYGVQD (reference sequence). V lost 3 bases and J lost 5, with 14 bases in between. This CDR3 region has 15 residues. The CDR3 nucleotides read TGCGCCAGCAGTGAAAATACGGAGCGGAACAATGAGCAGTTCTTC. As protein: CASSENTERNNEQFF.

V gene TRBV23-1 combines with J gene TRBJ2-3; TRBD1 agrees at 8 bases. TRBV23-1 falls under the ORF class, with uncertain function. The J segment lost 2 bases and the V segment lost 3 bases, leaving 4 bases of the junction unmatched. This CDR3 contains 15 residues. CDR3 DNA: TGCGCCAGCAGTCATCTGACAGGGGCCACAGATACGCAGTATTTT. Its translation is CASSHLTGATDTQYF.

The chain joins TRBV5-1 to TRBJ2-7; 8 bases are a match to TRBD1. Germline CDR1 and CDR2: SGHRS and YFSETQ. The CDR3 extends over 16 amino acids. V lost 4 bases, J lost 0 bases, and 9 bases stayed unmatched. The CDR3: CASSERQGMSSYEQYF. CDR3 DNA: TGCGCCAGCAGCGAAAGACAGGGGATGAGCTCCTACGAGCAGTACTTC.

The chain is built from TRBV5-1 and TRBJ2-2; D possibly corresponds to TRBD2 (5 bases). Trimming shortened V by 7 bases and J by 6 bases, and 13 bases separated the two germline ends. The CDR3 loop spans 13 amino acids. The germline gives CDR1 SGHRS, CDR2 YFSETQ. The CDR3 sequence is CASRQERAGELFF. Here the CDR3 DNA reads TGCGCCAGCCGCCAGGAGAGGGCCGGGGAGCTGTTTTTT.

The V call is TRBV29-1, the J call TRBJ1-1; TRBD1 matches 11 bases. Germline V gene data show CDR1 as SQVTM and CDR2 as ANQGSEA. The CDR3 sequence is 12 residues long. Trimming took 8 bases from V and 4 from J; bases not matched to a gene: 3. The CDR3 loop is CSSGTGGTEAFF. In DNA, the CDR3 is TGCAGCTCGGGGACAGGGGGCACTGAAGCTTTCTTT.

This chain connects TRBV19 to TRBJ2-7; tentative D call: TRBD2 (5 bases). Germline loops: CDR1 LNHDA, CDR2 SQIVND (reference sequence). The CDR3 has 15 amino acids. V was trimmed by 3 bases and J by 2 bases, leaving 14 bases between them. CDR3 sequence (DNA): TGTGCCAGTAGTATTTCCCACGGGAACCCCTACGAGCAGTACTTC. Protein: CASSISHGNPYEQYF. The full variable domain, its missing parts supplied by reference TRBV19 and TRBJ2-7, is DGGITQSPKYLFRKEGQNVTLSCEQNLNHDAMYWYRQDPGQGLRLIYYSQIVNDFQKGDIAEGYSVSREKKESFPLTVTSAQKNPTAFYLCASSISHGNPYEQYFGPGTRLTVT.

This rearrangement joins TRBV5-1 to TRBJ2-5, with D maybe TRBD1 (6 bases). V was shortened by 0 bases and J by 0 bases, with 18 bases between the two germline ends. The CDR3 length is 18 residues. CDR1 SGHRS and CDR2 YFSETQ come from the germline V gene. This CDR3 is CASSLGGQLLVHQETQYF. The CDR3 region has the DNA TGCGCCAGCAGCTTGGGCGGACAGTTACTAGTTCACCAAGAGACCCAGTACTTC.

This chain links TRBV5-1 with TRBJ2-2; D remains ambiguous. V dropped 4 bases and J dropped 2 bases, with 15 bases sitting between them. Germline V lookup: CDR1 SGHRS, CDR2 YFSETQ. This CDR3 spans 16 amino acids. The CDR3 region is CASSLDSRFNTGELFF. The CDR3 DNA sequence: TGCGCCAGCAGCCTGGATTCGCGGTTTAACACCGGGGAGCTGTTTTTT.

The chain combines TRBV3-1 (or the pseudogene TRBV3-2) with TRBJ2-1, with 9 bases identical to TRBD1. Germline V gives CDR1 LGHDT, CDR2 YNNKEL (reference sequence). V dropped 2 bases and J dropped 9; count of bases not matched to a gene: 11. The CDR3 length is 16 residues. CDR3 sequence: CASSQSGTGYFSEQFF. The CDR3 bases are TGTGCCAGCAGCCAATCAGGGACAGGGTATTTTAGTGAGCAGTTCTTC.

The chain combines TRBV6-5 with TRBJ1-1, with 7 bases fitting TRBD1. The CDR3 contains 15 residues. With V trimmed by 6 bases and J by 4 bases, 11 bases remained unmatched. Germline V lookup: CDR1 MNHEY, CDR2 SVGAGI. The CDR3 region is CASSRGDRDGTEAFF. The DNA of the CDR3 is TGTGCCAGCAGCAGGGGTGACAGGGATGGCACTGAAGCTTTCTTT.

The chain has TRBV9 and TRBJ2-2, with 10 nucleotides matching TRBD1. J was trimmed by 1 base and V by 4 bases; bases with no gene match: 4. This CDR3 contains 16 residues. Germline-derived CDR1 and CDR2 are SGDLS and YYNGEE. CDR3: CASSRTGGRNTGELFF. CDR3 DNA: TGTGCCAGCAGCAGGACAGGGGGGCGGAACACCGGGGAGCTGTTTTTT.

The chain links TRBV27 to TRBJ2-3; D gene uncertain. The length of the CDR3 is 12 residues. Deletions cut 9 bases from V and 2 bases from J, with 9 bases between. Germline CDR1 MNHEY, CDR2 SMNVEV (reference sequence). CDR3 nucleotides: TGTGCCAGTGGAGTTTACACAGATACGCAGTATTTT. This gives the protein CASGVYTDTQYF.

This sequence joins TRBV18 and TRBJ2-1; 9 nucleotides align to TRBD2. The CDR3 is 16 residues long. Germline V gene data show CDR1 as KGHSH and CDR2 as LQKENI. Trimming took 5 bases from V and 3 from J; bases not matched to a gene: 8. CDR3 loop: CASSITGTSSYNEQFF. The CDR3, as DNA: TGTGCCAGCTCAATCACCGGGACTAGCAGCTACAATGAGCAGTTCTTC.